The rows below give T cell receptor beta chains drawn from one sample of a study of shared clonotypes between healthy human individuals. Generated by immunoSEQ multiplex PCR, the TCRdb table keeps only in-frame clones and is missing some. The sample gives about 1.5 million clones, roughly 96% of which show up once; about 1.2% is in the top ten. Material: naive CD4+ T cells sorted from blood. Receptors originate from a young man in good health. CDR3s include the opening cysteine and the closing phenylalanine or tryptophan. The D gene is left open where the match is weak. Size is omitted from some rows. Given values are once, few, many or a class for expanded clones.

v_gene	d_gene	abundance	j_gene	CDR3nt	CDR3aa
TRBV11-2	NA	NA	TRBJ2-1	TGTGCCAGCAGCTTAGATCTGACCGTGCAGTTCTTC	CASSLDLTVQFF
TRBV7-7	TRBD2	NA	TRBJ2-1	TGTGCTAGCAGCTTAGCGGGCGGGCTCAATGAGCAGTTCTTC	CASSLAGGLNEQFF
TRBV7-9	NA	NA	TRBJ2-7	TGTGCCAGCAGCTTAGAGGGAGGCAGCTCCTACGAGCAGTACTTC	CASSLEGGSSYEQYF
TRBV9	NA	NA	TRBJ2-1	TGTGCCAGCAGCGAGGGACTGGCTGATGGGCTTCGTGAGCAGTTCTTC	CASSEGLADGLREQFF
TRBV19	NA	once	TRBJ2-1	TGTGCCAGTAGTATGTGGTCCAGGGGTTTCAATGAGCAGTTCTTC	CASSMWSRGFNEQFF
TRBV7-2	TRBD1	NA	TRBJ2-3	TGTGCCAGCAGCTTAGTCCCGACCGGGACAGGGGGCGGAGATACGCAGTATTTT	CASSLVPTGTGGGDTQYF
TRBV6-6	TRBD2	once	TRBJ2-1	TGTGCCAGCAGCACAAGCGGGAGCTACGGTGAGCAGTTCTTC	CASSTSGSYGEQFF
TRBV7-8	TRBD2	NA	TRBJ2-7	TGTGCCAGCAGCTTAGAGATAGCGGGAGGGCCCGAGCAGTACTTC	CASSLEIAGGPEQYF
TRBV18	TRBD1	NA	TRBJ1-4	TGTGCCAGCTCACCTAGGCCCGGGACAGCAACTAATGAAAAACTGTTTTTT	CASSPRPGTATNEKLFF
TRBV7-9	TRBD2	NA	TRBJ2-7	TGTGCCAGCAGCCCCGGGACTAGCGGGAGGTACGAGCAGTACTTC	CASSPGTSGRYEQYF
TRBV11-2	TRBD1	once	TRBJ1-2	TGTGCCAGCAGCTTAGTAAGAGGGACAGGGGGCTACTATGGCTACACCTTC	CASSLVRGTGGYYGYTF
TRBV11-2	NA	once	TRBJ1-1	TGTGCCAGCAGCTCCAGGCTGGGTACTGAAGCTTTCTTT	CASSSRLGTEAFF
TRBV19	TRBD1	NA	TRBJ2-5	TGTGCCAGTAGTATCTTCCCCCCGGGACAGGGTTCGGAGACCCAGTACTTC	CASSIFPPGQGSETQYF
TRBV10-1	NA	once	TRBJ2-1	TGCGCCAGCAGTGGATCGGGGGTAGTCGAGGGGAATGAGCAGTTCTTC	CASSGSGVVEGNEQFF
TRBV28	NA	NA	TRBJ1-5	TGTGCCAGCAGTACTCCTCATGGGGATCAGCCCCAGCATTTT	CASSTPHGDQPQHF
TRBV5-1	TRBD2	NA	TRBJ2-5	TGCGCCAGCAGCTTGGTAGCTAGCGGCCAAGAGACCCAGTACTTC	CASSLVASGQETQYF
TRBV28	NA	NA	TRBJ1-4	TGTGCCAGCAGTTTAAATGAAAAACTGTTTTTT	CASSLNEKLFF
TRBV25-1	NA	NA	TRBJ1-3	TGTGCCAGCAGGGGGTCGGGGGGCTCTGGAAACACCATATATTTT	CASRGSGGSGNTIYF
TRBV9	NA	NA	TRBJ2-2	TGTGCCAGCAGCGTAGTTCTCGACGGGGAGCTGTTTTTT	CASSVVLDGELFF
TRBV2	TRBD2	NA	TRBJ2-5	TGTGCCAGCGGACTAGCGGAAGAGACCCAGTACTTC	CASGLAEETQYF
TRBV27	TRBD1	NA	TRBJ2-1	TGTGCCAGCAGTTCCGGGACAGGGGTCATTGAGCAGTTCTTC	CASSSGTGVIEQFF
TRBV18	TRBD1	NA	TRBJ1-1	TGTGCCAGCTCACCCGGGGACAGACCGAACACTGAAGCTTTCTTT	CASSPGDRPNTEAFF
TRBV28	TRBD2	NA	TRBJ2-1	TGTGCCAGCAGGGGTAGCGGGACCCATGAGCAGTTCTTC	CASRGSGTHEQFF
TRBV27	TRBD2	NA	TRBJ2-1	TGTGCCAGCAGTTTACGACCGGGACTAGCGGGATTGGATGAGCAGTTCTTC	CASSLRPGLAGLDEQFF
TRBV7-9	NA	NA	TRBJ2-7	TGTGCCAGCAGCTTAGGGGTCGCCTTGTACGAGCAGTACTTC	CASSLGVALYEQYF
TRBV28	TRBD1	NA	TRBJ1-2	TGTGCCAGCAGCTCCCCGGGACAGAAATTCTATGGCTACACCTTC	CASSSPGQKFYGYTF